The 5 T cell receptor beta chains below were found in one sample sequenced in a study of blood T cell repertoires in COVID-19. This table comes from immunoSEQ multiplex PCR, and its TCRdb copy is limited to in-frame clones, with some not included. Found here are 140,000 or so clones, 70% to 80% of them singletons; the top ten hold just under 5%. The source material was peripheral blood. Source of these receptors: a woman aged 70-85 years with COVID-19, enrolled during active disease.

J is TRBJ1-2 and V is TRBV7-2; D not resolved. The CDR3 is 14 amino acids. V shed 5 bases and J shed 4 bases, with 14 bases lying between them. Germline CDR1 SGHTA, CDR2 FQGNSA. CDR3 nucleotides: TGTGCCAGCAGCCCCCGGGTGGAACGCTATGGCTACACCTTC. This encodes CASSPRVERYGYTF.

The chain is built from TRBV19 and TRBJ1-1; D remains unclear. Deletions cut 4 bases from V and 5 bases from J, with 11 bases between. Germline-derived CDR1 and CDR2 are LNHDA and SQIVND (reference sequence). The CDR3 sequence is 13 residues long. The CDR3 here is CASSNAPGTEAFF. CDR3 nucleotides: TGTGCCAGTAGTAACGCCCCGGGGACTGAAGCTTTCTTT.

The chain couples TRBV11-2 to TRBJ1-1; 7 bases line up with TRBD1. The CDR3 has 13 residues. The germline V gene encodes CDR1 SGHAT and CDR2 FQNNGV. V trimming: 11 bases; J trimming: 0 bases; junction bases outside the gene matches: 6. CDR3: CAEQGVMNTEAFF. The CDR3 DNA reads TGTGCCGAGCAGGGGGTTATGAACACTGAAGCTTTCTTT.

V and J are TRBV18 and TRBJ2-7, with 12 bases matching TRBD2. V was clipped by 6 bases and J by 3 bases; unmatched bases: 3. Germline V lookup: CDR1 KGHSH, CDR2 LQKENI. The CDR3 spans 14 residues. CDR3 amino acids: CASSPTSGGYEQYF. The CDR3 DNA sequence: TGTGCCAGCTCGCCGACTAGCGGGGGCTACGAGCAGTACTTC.

CDR3 DNA: TGTGCCAGTAGTATGACTAGCCGTTCCTACGAGCAGTACTTC. It yields the protein CASSMTSRSYEQYF. The chain couples TRBV19 to TRBJ2-7, with TRBD2 matching over 7 bases. Per germline, CDR1 LNHDA and CDR2 SQIVND (reference sequence). V shed 3 bases and J 1 base; nucleotides not matched to a gene: 3. The CDR3 has 14 amino acids.